The next 17 T cell receptor beta chains were all read from a single sample in a study of vaccination and CD4 T cells after COVID-19. For these receptors, no antigen is known. Stated treatment: approximately nine-day PBMC culture with coronavirus spike peptide pools or control peptides (ViraFEST assay). Oncomine TCR Beta short-read sequencing was applied to DNA from cultured CD4+ T cells. MiXCR, run by TCRdb on the PCR reads, gives a single entry per CDR3 protein. The repertoire holds around 20,000 distinct CDR3 sequences, with about two fifths as singletons. The input for sequencing was CD4+ T cells from blood, cultured in vitro, taken before SARS-CoV-2 vaccination. Receptor source: a human donor who had recovered from COVID-19.

In DNA form, the CDR3 reads TGTGCCCGAAGGGGGCCGGTTGAAGCTTTCTTT. It codes for CARRGPVEAFF. This rearrangement joins TRBV30 to TRBJ1-1; 7 nucleotides align to TRBD1. Germline V gene data show CDR1 as GTSNPN and CDR2 as SVGIG (reference sequence). The trim removed 8 bases at V and 7 bases at J, leaving 7 bases unmatched. The CDR3 spans 11 residues.

The chain couples TRBV7-2 to TRBJ1-1, with D perhaps matching TRBD1 (6 bases). Germline V CDR1 and CDR2: SGHTA, FQGNSA. The ends were cut back, 2 bases at V and 3 bases at J, with 7 bases in the middle. The CDR3 length is 13 residues. Here the CDR3 reads CASSLKGDTEAFF. The CDR3 DNA reads as TGTGCCAGCAGCTTAAAGGGGGACACTGAAGCTTTCTTT.

This clonotype was observed a handful of times. This chain connects TRBV27 to TRBJ1-6; D gene uncertain. Per the germline V gene, CDR1 is MNHEY and CDR2 is SMNVEV (reference sequence). The CDR3 has 12 residues. The germline V and J ends were trimmed by 5 bases and 10 bases, with 9 bases remaining between them. CDR3 protein: CASSDVESPLHF. The CDR3, as DNA: TGTGCCAGCAGTGACGTTGAATCACCCCTCCACTTT.

This rearrangement joins TRBV7-2 to TRBJ2-3; 8 bases are a match to TRBD2. The CDR3 loop spans 16 amino acids. CDR1 and CDR2 (germline): SGHTA, FQGNSA. V shed 5 bases and J 1 base; nucleotides not matched to a gene: 8. CDR3 loop: CASSAEGRGGTDTQYF. The CDR3 region has the DNA TGTGCCAGCAGCGCCGAGGGGCGGGGGGGCACAGATACGCAGTATTTT.

The chain carries TRBV25-1 and TRBJ1-1; D might be TRBD1 (6 bases). Trimming stripped 6 bases from V and 5 bases from J, with 16 bases between. The CDR3 is made up of 14 amino acids. CDR1 MGHDK and CDR2 SYGVNS come from the germline V gene. CDR3 in amino acids: CASRITGSTTEAFF. Written as DNA, the CDR3 is TGTGCCAGCAGAATCACAGGGTCGACGACTGAAGCTTTCTTT.

The chain recombines TRBV12-3 or TRBV12-4 with TRBJ1-2; 7 nucleotides match TRBD1. This CDR3 is 13 amino acids long. Germline trimming cut 4 bases from V and 11 bases from J; bases unmatched to any gene: 10. The CDR3 coding sequence is TGTGCCAGCAGTTCACCCGGGACAGTCGGGTACACCTTC. Residues: CASSSPGTVGYTF.

This clonotype was observed a few times. The chain uses TRBV6-1 and TRBJ2-5; 7 bases match TRBD1. Germline CDR1 is MNHNS and CDR2 is SASEGT. CDR3 size: 14 residues. With V trimmed by 8 bases and J by 5 bases, 11 bases remained unmatched. The CDR3 sequence is CASRIRGLDETQYF. In nucleotides, the CDR3 is TGTGCCAGCCGTATAAGGGGGCTAGATGAGACCCAGTACTTC.

In its sample, this clonotype was seen a few times. This chain connects TRBV20-1 to TRBJ2-2, with D perhaps being TRBD1 or TRBD2 (5 bases each). V was clipped by 0 bases and J by 3 bases, with 8 bases between them. CDR3 size: 14 residues. The germline CDR1 and CDR2 sequences are DFQATT and SNEGSKA (reference sequence). The CDR3 is CSARDQGHTGELFF. In DNA form, the CDR3 reads TGCAGTGCTAGAGATCAGGGACACACCGGGGAGCTGTTTTTT.

In its sample, this clonotype was seen a few times. Written as DNA, the CDR3 is TGTGCCAGCAGCCGTCTGATTTCGTCGAGAGCCGAGACCCAGTACTTC. Its translation is CASSRLISSRAETQYF. The chain combines TRBV7-9 with TRBJ2-5, with unresolved D. The germline V gene has CDR1 SEHNR and CDR2 FQNEAQ (reference sequence). The CDR3 extends over 16 amino acids. Trimming took 5 bases from V and 5 from J, leaving 21 bases between them.

The chain has TRBV9 and TRBJ2-7, with 7 positions matching TRBD1. CDR1 SGDLS and CDR2 YYNGEE come from the germline V gene. This CDR3 region has 14 residues. V lost 0 bases and J lost 2; bases outside the gene matches: 2. CDR3 sequence (DNA): TGTGCCAGCAGCGTAGACAGGGGACCCTACGAGCAGTACTTC. Translating it yields CASSVDRGPYEQYF.

The rearrangement links TRBV6-1 to TRBJ1-5; TRBD1 aligns across 9 bases. This CDR3 spans 19 amino acids. V gave up 6 bases and J gave up 0 bases; unmatched junction bases: 15. From germline, CDR1 is MNHNS and CDR2 SASEGT. In DNA, the CDR3 is TGTGCCAGCAGGGACGCTCGGGACAGGGTCGGCTATAGCAATCAGCCCCAGCATTTT. Its protein is CASRDARDRVGYSNQPQHF.

V usage is TRBV7-2 and J usage is TRBJ2-5; 8 bases align to TRBD2. CDR3 length equals 15 residues. J gave up 4 bases and V 3 bases, and 7 bases lay outside the gene matches. The V gene's germline CDR1 is SGHTA and CDR2 FQGNSA. CDR3 nucleotides: TGTGCCAGCAGCTTCAGCGGGGGAGGAAGAGAGACCCAGTACTTC. It is translated as CASSFSGGGRETQYF.

J is TRBJ1-5 and V is TRBV20-1; 9 bases agree with TRBD1. The CDR3 extends over 14 amino acids. Unmatched junction bases numbered 11, after V lost 8 bases and J lost 6 bases. Germline V gene data show CDR1 as DFQATT and CDR2 as SNEGSKA (reference sequence). CDR3 DNA: TGCAGTCCCAGTACAGGGGGCGCGGGTCAGCCCCAGCATTTT. Protein sequence: CSPSTGGAGQPQHF.

This clonotype was observed a few times. V usage is TRBV24-1 and J usage is TRBJ2-7, with D perhaps TRBD2 (6 bases). This CDR3 comprises 16 residues. Germline V CDR1 and CDR2: KGHDR, SFDVKD. V shed 4 bases and J shed 5 bases, with 20 bases lying between them. CDR3 nucleotide sequence: TGTGCCACCAGTGACCCGAACTTTCAGGGAGGCGACGAGCAGTACTTC. It encodes CATSDPNFQGGDEQYF.

The chain is built from TRBV19 and TRBJ1-3; unclear D gene. The CDR3 loop spans 15 amino acids. In germline, CDR1 is LNHDA, CDR2 SQIVND (reference sequence). Between the trimmed V and J ends, which lost 8 bases and 3 bases, there was a span of 17 bases. CDR3 bases: TGTGCCAGTGGGATGTGGTCTCAGGATGGAAACACCATATATTTT. Its translation is CASGMWSQDGNTIYF.

A few counts support this clonotype. The gene calls are TRBV25-1 and TRBJ1-6, with a possible D match to TRBD1 (6 bases). This CDR3 comprises 15 residues. Per germline, CDR1 MGHDK and CDR2 SYGVNS. The ends were cut back, 1 base at V and 6 bases at J, with 10 bases in the middle. CDR3: CASSESVGGNSPLHF. Here the CDR3 DNA reads TGTGCCAGCAGTGAATCTGTAGGGGGTAATTCACCCCTCCACTTT.

This clonotype is deemed medium-sized. The gene calls are TRBV15 and TRBJ1-6, with D perhaps TRBD1 (6 bases). The CDR3 length is 13 residues. Germline V gene data show CDR1 as LNHNV and CDR2 as YYDKDF (reference sequence). Trimming took off 5 bases at V and 8 bases at J, with 10 bases between the two ends. Here the CDR3 DNA reads TGTGCCACCAGCCGTAACAGGGATTCACCCCTCCACTTT. It encodes CATSRNRDSPLHF.